These 8 T cell receptor beta chains came from one sample sequenced in a study of immunodeficiency. Profiled with immunoSEQ multiplex PCR; TCRdb holds only in-frame clones, not every one. The sample yields 810 or so clones, approximately 90% seen once. Sequencing input: CD4+ T cells from blood. The receptors here all came from a human donor in good health.

The chain employs TRBV12-5 and TRBJ2-3; no clear D. Germline lookup yields CDR1 LGHNT and CDR2 FRNRAP. The germline V and J ends were trimmed by 6 bases and 6 bases, with 19 bases remaining between them. This CDR3 spans 15 amino acids. The CDR3: CASGVGDSPRDTQYF. For the CDR3, the DNA is TGTGCTAGTGGCGTCGGCGACTCCCCGAGGGATACGCAGTATTTT.

The chain employs TRBV5-6 and TRBJ1-1, with 7 bases identical to TRBD1. There are 16 residues in the CDR3. Germline V gives CDR1 SGHDT, CDR2 YYEEEE. V shed 5 bases, J shed 4 bases, and the junction held 14 bases outside the gene matches. The CDR3 DNA reads as TGTGCCAGCAGGCGAAACAGGGGCGGGGGCTTCACTGAAGCTTTCTTT. Encoded protein: CASRRNRGGGFTEAFF. The full variable domain, in which reference TRBV5-6 and TRBJ1-1 provide the parts outside the CDR3, is DAGVTQSPTHLIKTRGQQVTLRCSPKSGHDTVSWYQQALGQGPQFIFQYYEEEERQRGNFPDRFSGHQFPNYSSELNVNALLLGDSALYLCASRRNRGGGFTEAFFGQGTRLTVV.

This clone was found a few times. V gene TRBV2 combines with J gene TRBJ1-5; maybe TRBD1 (6 bases). The germline V gene encodes CDR1 SNHLY and CDR2 FYNNEI. With 6 bases removed from V and 3 bases from J, the gap between germline ends came to 9 bases. The CDR3 covers 13 residues. The CDR3 loop is CASRPGVNQPQHF. CDR3 coding DNA: TGTGCCAGCAGGCCAGGGGTCAATCAGCCCCAGCATTTT.

This clone was seen a few times. This chain links TRBV30 with TRBJ2-7; D unclear. Germline V gives CDR1 GTSNPN, CDR2 SVGIG (reference sequence). Trimming stripped 4 bases from V and 2 bases from J, with 15 bases between. The CDR3 totals 14 residues. In DNA form, the CDR3 reads TGTGCCTGGAAAGGGTCAGAACTGACCTACGAGCAGTACTTC. Translated: CAWKGSELTYEQYF.

In DNA, the CDR3 is TGTGCTAGTGGTTTGCCGTGGGGGACTAGCGGGGTTCCCGATACGCAGTATTTT. It is translated as CASGLPWGTSGVPDTQYF. The chain recombines TRBV12-5 with TRBJ2-3; 13 bases match TRBD2. J was trimmed by 6 bases and V by 2 bases; bases with no gene match: 11. There are 18 residues in the CDR3. Germline CDR1 reads LGHNT; CDR2 reads FRNRAP.

The chain couples TRBV5-6 to TRBJ1-4; D ambiguous. This CDR3 is built from 15 residues. Germline CDR1 and CDR2: SGHDT and YYEEEE. Trimming took off 0 bases at V and 7 bases at J, with 13 bases between the two ends. The CDR3 loop is CASSLAPTRGEKLFF. The CDR3 DNA sequence: TGTGCCAGCAGCTTGGCGCCAACCCGGGGTGAAAAACTGTTTTTT.

This rearrangement joins TRBV10-2 to TRBJ2-1, with TRBD2 matching 10 bases. Germline CDR1 reads WSHSY; CDR2 reads SAAADI. V shed 5 bases, J shed 6 bases, and the junction held 16 bases outside the gene matches. This CDR3 comprises 18 residues. The CDR3 here is CASSRTVDRLAGVNEQFF. CDR3 in DNA: TGCGCCAGCAGTCGAACGGTCGATCGGCTAGCGGGGGTCAATGAGCAGTTCTTC.

The V and J genes are TRBV30 and TRBJ2-7; 9 positions agree with TRBD1. CDR3 length equals 12 residues. Germline V gives CDR1 GTSNPN, CDR2 SVGIG (reference sequence). Trimming took 5 bases from V and 2 from J; bases not matched to a gene: 1. This chain's CDR3 is CAWGTGTYEQYF. CDR3 DNA sequence: TGTGCCTGGGGGACAGGGACCTACGAGCAGTACTTC.